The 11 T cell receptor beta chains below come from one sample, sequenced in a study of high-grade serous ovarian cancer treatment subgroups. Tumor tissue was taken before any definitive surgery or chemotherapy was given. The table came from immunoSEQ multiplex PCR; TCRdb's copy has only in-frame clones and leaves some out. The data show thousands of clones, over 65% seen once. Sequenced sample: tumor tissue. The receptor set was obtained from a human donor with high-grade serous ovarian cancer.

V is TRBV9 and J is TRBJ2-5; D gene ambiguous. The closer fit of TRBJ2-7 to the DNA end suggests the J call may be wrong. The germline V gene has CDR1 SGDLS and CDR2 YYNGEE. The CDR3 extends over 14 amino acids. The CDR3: CASSEDGLTYEQYF. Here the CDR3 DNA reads TGTGCCAGCAGCGAAGACGGCCTCACCTACGAGCAGTACTTC.

The CDR3 sequence: CASSTGQGPGTNEKLFF. The CDR3 DNA reads as TGTGCCAGCAGCACAGGACAGGGGCCCGGCACTAATGAAAAACTGTTTTTT. The gene calls are TRBV11-2 and TRBJ1-4, with 9 bases identical to TRBD1. CDR1 and CDR2 (germline): SGHAT, FQNNGV. The V and J ends lost 5 bases and 2 bases, in that order; junction bases with no gene match: 9. The length of the CDR3 is 17 residues.

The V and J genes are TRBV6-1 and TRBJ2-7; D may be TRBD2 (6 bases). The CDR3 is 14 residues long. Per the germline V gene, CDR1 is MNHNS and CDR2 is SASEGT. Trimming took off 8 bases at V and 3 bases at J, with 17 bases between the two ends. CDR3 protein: CASSKEVGGYEQYF. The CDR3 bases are TGTGCCAGCTCAAAGGAGGTGGGGGGCTACGAGCAGTACTTC.

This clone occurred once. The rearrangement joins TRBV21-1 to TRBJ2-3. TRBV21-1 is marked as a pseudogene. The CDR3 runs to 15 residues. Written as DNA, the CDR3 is TGTGCCAGCAGCAAAGATGGTATGGGAACAGATACGCAGTATTTT. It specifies CASSKDGMGTDTQYF.

Here the CDR3 DNA reads TGTGCCAGCAGCTTAACGTTGAGGGATGAGCAGTTCTTC. This gives the protein CASSLTLRDEQFF. The chain carries TRBV7-3 and TRBJ2-1, with a weak D call TRBD2 (5 bases). V was clipped by 0 bases and J by 8 bases, with 8 bases between them. This CDR3 has 13 amino acids. Germline V gene sequence: CDR1 SGHTA, CDR2 FQGTGA.

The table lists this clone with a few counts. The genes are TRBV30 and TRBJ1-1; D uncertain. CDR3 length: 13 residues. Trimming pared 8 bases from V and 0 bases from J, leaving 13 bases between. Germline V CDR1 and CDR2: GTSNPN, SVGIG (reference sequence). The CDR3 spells CASLASLNTEAFF. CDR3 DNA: TGTGCCAGTTTGGCCAGTTTGAACACTGAAGCTTTCTTT.

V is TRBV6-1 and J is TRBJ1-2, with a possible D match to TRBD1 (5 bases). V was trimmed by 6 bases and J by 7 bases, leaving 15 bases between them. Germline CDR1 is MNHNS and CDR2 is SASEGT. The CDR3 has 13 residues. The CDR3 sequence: CASRQGGDSGYTF. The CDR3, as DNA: TGTGCCAGCAGGCAAGGAGGGGATAGTGGCTACACCTTC.

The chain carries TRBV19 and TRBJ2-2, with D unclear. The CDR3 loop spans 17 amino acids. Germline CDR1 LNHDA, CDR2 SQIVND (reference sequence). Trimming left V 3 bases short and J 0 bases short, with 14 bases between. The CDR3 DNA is TGTGCCAGTAGTATCTATATGGCCCGACCGAACACCGGGGAGCTGTTTTTT. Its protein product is CASSIYMARPNTGELFF.

The CDR3 bases are TGTGCCAGCAGGGATAGCGGGGCGGGCTATGAGCAGTTCTTC. Its translation is CASRDSGAGYEQFF. The chain carries TRBV27 and TRBJ2-1; 8 bases agree with TRBD2. The CDR3 consists of 14 residues. The ends lost 6 bases at V and 8 bases at J; junction bases unmatched: 9. Germline assignment: CDR1 MNHEY and CDR2 SMNVEV (reference sequence).

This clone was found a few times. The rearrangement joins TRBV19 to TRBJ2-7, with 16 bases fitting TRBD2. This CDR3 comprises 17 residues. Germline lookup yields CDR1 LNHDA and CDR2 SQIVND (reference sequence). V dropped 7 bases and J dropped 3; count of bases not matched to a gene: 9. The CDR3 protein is CASNTGLAGGGYYEQYF. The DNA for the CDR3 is TGTGCCAGTAACACGGGACTAGCGGGGGGGGGCTACTACGAGCAGTACTTC.

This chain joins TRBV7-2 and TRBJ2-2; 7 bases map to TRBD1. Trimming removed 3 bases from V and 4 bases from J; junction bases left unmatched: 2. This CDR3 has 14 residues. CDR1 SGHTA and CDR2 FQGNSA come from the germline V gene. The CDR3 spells CASSLGQTTGELFF. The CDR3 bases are TGTGCCAGCAGCTTGGGACAGACCACCGGGGAGCTGTTTTTT.